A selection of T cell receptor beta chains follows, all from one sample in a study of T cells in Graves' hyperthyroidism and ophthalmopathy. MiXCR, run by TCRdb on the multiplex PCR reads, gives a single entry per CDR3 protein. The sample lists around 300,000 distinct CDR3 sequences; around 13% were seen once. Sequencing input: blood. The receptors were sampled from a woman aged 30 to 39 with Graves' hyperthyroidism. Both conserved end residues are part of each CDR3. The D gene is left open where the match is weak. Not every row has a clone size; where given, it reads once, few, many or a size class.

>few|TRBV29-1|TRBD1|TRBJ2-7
TGCAGCGTTGATTTGGGACAGGGCTCCTACGAGCAGTACTTC
CSVDLGQGSYEQYF
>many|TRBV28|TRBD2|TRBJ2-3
TGTGCCAGCAGTCCCCCTAGCGGACTCACAGATACGCAGTATTTT
CASSPPSGLTDTQYF
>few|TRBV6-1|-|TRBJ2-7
TGTGCCAGCAGTGAAAGTCGTGCATTCTACGAGCAGTACTTC
CASSESRAFYEQYF
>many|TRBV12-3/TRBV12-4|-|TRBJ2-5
TGTGCCAGTAGTCCGCGGAGTGGCGCAGAGACCCAGTACTTC
CASSPRSGAETQYF
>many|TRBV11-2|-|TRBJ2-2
TGTGCCAGCAGCTTTAGTGGGTTTCGATCCGGGGAGCTGTTTTTT
CASSFSGFRSGELFF
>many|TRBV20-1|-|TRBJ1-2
TGCAGTGCTAGTGGCCCGTATGGCTACACCTTC
CSASGPYGYTF
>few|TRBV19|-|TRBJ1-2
TGTGCCAGTAGTATCGGCCCATATGGCTACACCTTC
CASSIGPYGYTF
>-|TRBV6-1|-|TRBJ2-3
TGTGCCAGCAGCTCCAAGCGGGTCCGGAAGACAGATACGCAGTATTTT
CASSSKRVRKTDTQYF
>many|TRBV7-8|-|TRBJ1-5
TGTGCCAGCAGCTTTCGTGCTGATCAGCCCCAGCATTTT
CASSFRADQPQHF
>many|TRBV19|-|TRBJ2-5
TGTGCCAGTAGTCCCCTCGGGGTAGCAACAGAGACCCAGTACTTC
CASSPLGVATETQYF
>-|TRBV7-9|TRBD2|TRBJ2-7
TGTGCCAGCAGCGCGACTAGCTTCGAGCAGTACTTC
CASSATSFEQYF
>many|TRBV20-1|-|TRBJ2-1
TGCAGTGTCCCCCCCAGGGAAAGCTCCTACAATGAGCAGTTCTTC
CSVPPRESSYNEQFF
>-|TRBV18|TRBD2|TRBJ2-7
TGTGCCAGCTCACCCCCGGCTAGCGGGAGCTACGAGCAGTACTTC
CASSPPASGSYEQYF
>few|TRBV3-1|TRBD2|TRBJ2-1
TGTGCCAGCAGCCGAGCGGGGGAGATCTACAATGAGCAGTTCTTC
CASSRAGEIYNEQFF
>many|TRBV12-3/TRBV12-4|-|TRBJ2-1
TGTGCCAGCAGTCAGCTAGTGAATGAGCAGTTCTTC
CASSQLVNEQFF
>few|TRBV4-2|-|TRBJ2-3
TGTGCCAGCAGCCAAGGTCGAGGGCCGGGCACAGATACGCAGTATTTT
CASSQGRGPGTDTQYF
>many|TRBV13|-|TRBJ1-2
TGTGCCAGCAGCACGACGAGTGGCTACACCTTC
CASSTTSGYTF
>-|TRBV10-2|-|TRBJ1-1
TGCGCCAGCAGGATAGGGGGGGAGAACACTGAAGCTTTCTTT
CASRIGGENTEAFF
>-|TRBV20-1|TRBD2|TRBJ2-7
TGCAGTGCTAGAGGACTAGCAGCCTACGAGCAGTACTTC
CSARGLAAYEQYF
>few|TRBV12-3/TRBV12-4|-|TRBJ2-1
TGTGCCAGCAGTCTTCTCGACCCCGGCAATGAGCAGTTCTTC
CASSLLDPGNEQFF
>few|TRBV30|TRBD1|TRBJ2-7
TGTGCCTGGGACAGGGCCTACGAGCAGTACTTC
CAWDRAYEQYF
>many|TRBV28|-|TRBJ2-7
TGTGCCAGCAGTTTTTTCGGCGGGAGTGTGGTTGGGGGCTTGATAGCCTACGAGCAGTACTTC
CASSFFGGSVVGGLIAYEQYF
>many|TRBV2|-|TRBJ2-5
TGTGCCAGCAGTGGGGCTGGGGGCAGACTCCAAGAGACCCAGTACTTC
CASSGAGGRLQETQYF
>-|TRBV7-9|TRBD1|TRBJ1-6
TGTGCCAGCAGCTTAGTGGTGGGGACAGGGTCCTCACCCCTCCACTTT
CASSLVVGTGSSPLHF
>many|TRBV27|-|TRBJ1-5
TGTGCCAGCAGTCTGGGAGCTTCTCGGCAGCCCCAGCATTTT
CASSLGASRQPQHF
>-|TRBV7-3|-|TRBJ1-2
TGTGCCAGCAGCCCTACGACAGGAAATGGCTACGCCTTC
CASSPTTGNGYAF
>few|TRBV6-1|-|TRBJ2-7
TGTGCCAGCAGTGGAGTCTCCCCCTCCTACGAGCAGTACTTC
CASSGVSPSYEQYF